A single sample is the source of the 30 T cell receptor delta chains below, sequenced in a study of gamma-delta T cells after stem cell transplantation. TCRdb fed the RT-PCR reads to CATT. Of over a thousand delta-chain clones listed, under 4% are singletons. Material: gamma-delta T cells. These receptor sequences come from a human donor. It is not recorded whose cells these are; they may come from a transplant donor.

Remarks on this clone: The protein in TCRdb stems from a much larger clone and differs at residue 3 from this DNA's translation, likely a read error; here the protein is translated from the DNA. The chain combines TRDV2 with TRDJ1; the D gene is possibly TRDD2 (5 bases). The CDR3 covers 15 residues. Per the germline V gene, CDR1 is GEAIGNYY and CDR2 is EKD. CDR3: CARDLLHTGNDKLIF. The CDR3 DNA reads TGTGCCCGTGACCTACTACACACCGGGAACGATAAACTCATCTTT.

As regards this clone: This likely stems from a read error, as it lies one base from a far larger clone. Other DNA sequences within the sample encode an identical CDR3. V is TRDV2 and J is TRDJ1; TRDD3 matches 8 bases. From germline, CDR1 is GEAIGNYY and CDR2 EKD. The CDR3 sequence is 22 residues long. V trimming: 3 bases; J trimming: 0 bases; junction bases outside the gene matches: 26. The CDR3 DNA sequence: TGTGCCTGTGACCCAATCGGTCAAACTGGGGGTTCCTCAGGACCGCACACCGATAAACTCATCTTT. Protein product: CACDPIGQTGGSSGPHTDKLIF.

Points on this clone: TCRdb records a much larger clone's protein for this DNA, with a difference at residue 11 that likely arises from a read error; the protein given is the translation of the DNA. This chain uses TRDV2 with TRDJ1, with 8 bases fitting TRDD3. The CDR3 sequence is 17 residues long. CDR1 is GEAIGNYY and CDR2 is EKD in the germline V gene. Trimming at V came to 0 bases and at J to 1 base, leaving 9 bases not matched to a gene. The CDR3: CACDTVGLGGSTDKLIF. The DNA of the CDR3 is TGTGCCTGTGACACCGTCGGACTGGGGGGAAGCACCGATAAACTCATCTTT.

This clone was seen a few times. TCRdb records a much larger clone's protein for this DNA, with a difference at residue 10 that likely arises from a read error; the protein given is the translation of the DNA. J is TRDJ1 and V is TRDV2, with TRDD3 matching over 7 bases. Trimming removed 0 bases from V and 0 bases from J; junction bases left unmatched: 21. This CDR3 is 21 amino acids long. Germline loops: CDR1 GEAIGNYY, CDR2 EKD. As DNA, the CDR3 is TGTGCCTGTGACACCGTAAACGGTCTGGTGGATACGACATCTAACACCGATAAACTCATCTTT. Protein product: CACDTVNGLVDTTSNTDKLIF.

By share, this clone counts as medium-sized. This sequence joins TRDV2 and TRDJ1; 7 bases line up with TRDD3. With V trimmed by 3 bases and J by 1 base, 7 bases remained unmatched. Germline V gene lookup returns CDR1 GEAIGNYY and CDR2 EKD. The CDR3 has 15 residues. The CDR3 protein is CACDVLLGSTDKLIF. The CDR3 DNA reads TGTGCCTGTGACGTCTTACTGGGGTCCACCGATAAACTCATCTTT.

This clone has a handful of counts. A read error likely explains why the TCRdb protein, taken from a much larger clone, differs from this DNA's translation at residue 14; the protein shown is translated from the DNA. The chain employs TRDV2 and TRDJ1; 11 bases agree with TRDD3. With 1 base clipped from V and 10 bases from J, the junction kept 16 bases outside the gene matches. The CDR3 is 17 residues long. CDR1 GEAIGNYY and CDR2 EKD come from the germline V gene. The CDR3, as DNA: TGTGCCTGTGACACACTGGGGGATAAACGGGACACCGACAGACTCATCTTT. Translation: CACDTLGDKRDTDRLIF.

This clone is medium-sized by share. This likely came from a read error, as a far larger clone is one base away. This sample includes further DNA sequences coding for the same CDR3. The rearrangement links TRDV2 to TRDJ3; 12 bases line up with TRDD3. CDR3 length: 20 residues. Germline loops: CDR1 GEAIGNYY, CDR2 EKD. This chain's CDR3 is CACDTADLGDTHKDTRQMFF. Here the CDR3 DNA reads TGCGCCTGTGACACCGCAGACCTGGGGGATACGCATAAAGACACCCGACAGATGTTTTTC.

On this clone itself: A read error is possible here, since a much larger clone lies one base away. The chain recombines TRDV2 with TRDJ1, with 10 bases matching TRDD3. V lost 0 bases, J lost 1 base, and 25 bases stayed unmatched. Germline values: CDR1 GEAIGNYY, CDR2 EKD. The CDR3 contains 23 residues. This chain's CDR3 is CACDTVGPGGTGGSSSSTDKLIF. The CDR3 region has the DNA TGTGCCTGTGACACCGTGGGCCCAGGGGGTACTGGGGGATCCTCGTCTTCCACCGATAAACTCATCTTT.

This clone was seen only a few times. Possible read error: a much larger clone is one base away. This sample includes further DNA sequences coding for the same CDR3. This chain links TRDV2 with TRDJ1; D unclear. Germline CDR1 GEAIGNYY, CDR2 EKD. The V and J ends lost 0 bases and 0 bases respectively, with 28 bases between them. This CDR3 region has 21 residues. CDR3 amino acids: CACDTVKPVVGPNLYTDKLIF. CDR3 bases: TGTGCCTGTGACACCGTAAAACCTGTAGTGGGACCAAACCTGTACACCGATAAACTCATCTTT.

This clone occurred a few times. The chain joins TRDV2 to TRDJ1, with D possibly TRDD3 on 6 matching bases. Germline lookup yields CDR1 GEAIGNYY and CDR2 EKD. The CDR3 contains 19 residues. Trimming took off 3 bases at V and 11 bases at J, with 36 bases between the two ends. The CDR3 loop is CACDPMPGLVDTGGSNLIF. In DNA form, the CDR3 reads TGTGCCTGTGACCCCATGCCCGGTCTGGTGGATACCGGAGGGTCTAACCTCATCTTT.

The J gene is TRDJ1, the V gene TRDV2; 10 bases fit TRDD3. The CDR3 length is 17 residues. J gave up 1 base and V 3 bases, and 10 bases lay outside the gene matches. Germline CDR1 reads GEAIGNYY; CDR2 reads EKD. The CDR3 protein is CACDPVTGGSPTDKLIF. CDR3 in DNA: TGTGCCTGTGACCCTGTTACTGGGGGATCCCCCACCGATAAACTCATCTTT.

The V and J genes are TRDV2 and TRDJ1; D gene unclear. Looked up from germline, CDR1 is GEAIGNYY and CDR2 is EKD. Trimming pared 4 bases from V and 7 bases from J, leaving 9 bases between. The CDR3 has 11 residues. The CDR3 bases are TGTGCCTGTGATCTTGGAGGTAAACTCATCTTT. Translated: CACDLGGKLIF.

This clone was seen a few times. This sequence is one base from a far larger clone and is likely a read error. This CDR3 is also generated by other DNA sequences in the sample. This rearrangement joins TRDV2 to TRDJ1, with D possibly being TRDD3 (5 bases). This CDR3 has 18 residues. Trimming pared 2 bases from V and 3 bases from J, leaving 24 bases between. Germline CDR1 is GEAIGNYY and CDR2 is EKD. CDR3 in amino acids: CACDNVTSGVIGADKLIF. CDR3 DNA sequence: TGTGCCTGTGACAACGTGACTAGTGGGGTGATTGGAGCCGATAAACTCATCTTT.

There are a few counts of this clone. This likely traces to a read error, being one base from a far larger clone. The CDR3 DNA reads TGTGCCTGTGACACCGTGGTGCCCCACACCGATAAACCCATCTTT. It encodes CACDTVVPHTDKPIF. V usage is TRDV2 and J usage is TRDJ1; D is unclear. The CDR3 has 15 amino acids. Per germline, CDR1 GEAIGNYY and CDR2 EKD.

This clone has a handful of counts. TCRdb pairs this DNA with a much larger clone's protein that differs at residue 8, likely a read error; the protein shown was translated from the DNA. The rearrangement links TRDV2 to TRDJ1; D not certain. V shed 1 base and J shed 1 base, with 18 bases lying between them. Germline V lookup: CDR1 GEAIGNYY, CDR2 EKD. The CDR3 spans 17 residues. The CDR3 nucleotides read TGTGCCTGTGACACTCTTGGTGAGGGACCCTCCACCGATAAACTCATCTTT. It specifies CACDTLGEGPSTDKLIF.

Of note for this clone: A read error is the likely source, as a far larger clone sits one nucleotide away. The chain joins TRDV2 to TRDJ1; 7 bases are shared with TRDD3. V lost 3 bases and J lost 7; bases outside the gene matches: 25. The CDR3 is made up of 19 amino acids. Germline V gene lookup returns CDR1 GEAIGNYY and CDR2 EKD. CDR3 loop: CACDPMPGLGGTGGSKLIF. The DNA of the CDR3 is TGTGCCTGTGACCCCATGCCCGGTCTGGGGGGTACCGGAGGGTCTAAACTCATCTTT.

About this clone itself: A much larger clone lies one base from this, so it may be a read error. This specimen includes other DNA sequences encoding the same CDR3. This chain uses TRDV2 with TRDJ1, with 8 bases identical to TRDD3. The CDR3 has 15 residues. Germline lookup yields CDR1 GEAIGNYY and CDR2 EKD. The CDR3 nucleotides read TGTGCCTGTGACGCCTGGGGGACGAGGACCGATAAGCTCATCTTT. Its translation: CACDAWGTRTDKLIF.

Comments on this clone: One base away lies a much larger clone, so this may be a sequencing read error. CDR3 sequence reads: CACATVGPGGTGGSSSYTDKLIF. Here the CDR3 DNA reads TGTGCCTGTGCCACCGTGGGCCCAGGGGGTACTGGGGGATCCTCGTCTTACACCGATAAACTCATCTTT. The rearrangement uses TRDV2 and TRDJ1; 10 nucleotides align to TRDD3. From germline, CDR1 is GEAIGNYY and CDR2 EKD. The CDR3 is 23 amino acids.

This clone was counted between two and nine times. The protein in TCRdb stems from a much larger clone and differs at residue 15 from this DNA's translation, likely a read error; here the protein is translated from the DNA. The rearrangement uses TRDV2 and TRDJ1, with 9 positions matching TRDD3. From germline, CDR1 is GEAIGNYY and CDR2 EKD. The CDR3 sequence is 18 residues long. The CDR3 region is CACDTVAGGSVDTDRLIF. The CDR3, as DNA: TGTGCCTGTGACACGGTGGCTGGGGGATCAGTGGACACCGATAGACTCATCTTT.

This sequence joins TRDV1 and TRDJ1; the match to TRDD3 covers 8 bases. V shed 0 bases and J 0 bases; nucleotides not matched to a gene: 18. The CDR3 sequence is 21 residues long. Germline CDR1 and CDR2: TSWWSYY and QGS. This CDR3 is CALGELAPGPGGPSYTDKLIF. Written as DNA, the CDR3 is TGTGCTCTTGGGGAACTAGCACCCGGTCCTGGGGGACCCTCTTACACCGATAAACTCATCTTT.

This clone was counted only a few times. This DNA's translation and the protein TCRdb lists, from a much larger clone, do not match at residue 12, likely due to a read error; the protein shown is translated from the DNA. V gene TRDV2 combines with J gene TRDJ3; 12 bases are a match to TRDD3. CDR1 and CDR2 (germline): GEAIGNYY, EKD. The trim removed 3 bases at V and 0 bases at J, leaving 11 bases unmatched. The CDR3 is 21 residues long. CDR3 protein: CACDPAEAGGYDSWDTRQMFF. CDR3 bases: TGTGCCTGTGACCCCGCGGAGGCTGGGGGATACGACTCCTGGGACACCCGACAGATGTTTTTC.

This clone is termed large. Other DNA variants within this sample encode the same CDR3. The V gene is TRDV2, the J gene TRDJ3, with 9 bases aligning to TRDD3. From germline, CDR1 is GEAIGNYY and CDR2 EKD. CDR3 length: 20 residues. With 3 bases clipped from V and 2 bases from J, the junction kept 13 bases outside the gene matches. CDR3 nucleotide sequence: TGTGCCTGTGACGGTACTGGGGGAGGATCCCCCACCTGGGACACCCGACAGATGTTTTTC. Its translation: CACDGTGGGSPTWDTRQMFF.

This clone was counted only a few times. TCRdb records a much larger clone's protein for this DNA, with a difference at residue 3 that likely arises from a read error; the protein given is the translation of the DNA. The chain carries TRDV2 and TRDJ1, with 12 positions matching TRDD3. The CDR3 spans 16 residues. CDR1 GEAIGNYY and CDR2 EKD come from the germline V gene. The CDR3 loop is CARDALLGDTADKLIF. The CDR3 nucleotides are TGTGCCCGTGACGCCTTACTGGGGGATACTGCCGATAAACTCATCTTT.

This clone was observed a handful of times. A far more abundant clone sits one base away, making this likely a read error. The same CDR3 arises from other DNA sequences in this sample as well. This chain connects TRDV2 to TRDJ3; D remains unclear. Deletions cut 0 bases from V and 0 bases from J, with 11 bases between. The CDR3 covers 18 residues. The germline V gene encodes CDR1 GEAIGNYY and CDR2 EKD. The CDR3 DNA reads TGTGCCTGTGACACCGCCGGGACCCACTCCTGGGACACCCGACAGATGTTTTTC. Amino acid sequence: CACDTAGTHSWDTRQMFF.

A remark on this clone: A far larger clone is a single base away, which makes a read error likely. The sample contains more than one DNA sequence encoding this CDR3. The chain recombines TRDV2 with TRDJ1; perhaps TRDD3 as D (5 bases). Per the germline V gene, CDR1 is GEAIGNYY and CDR2 is EKD. V gave up 0 bases and J gave up 0 bases, with 28 bases separating them. This CDR3 spans 21 amino acids. CDR3: CACDTVKPVGGPNLYTDKLIF. In nucleotides, the CDR3 is TGTGCCTGTGACACCGTAAAACCTGTAGGGGGGCCAAACCTGTACACCGATAAACTCATCTTT.

This clone is termed medium-sized. The rearrangement uses TRDV2 and TRDJ1; D is unresolved. Trimming left V 3 bases short and J 3 bases short, with 22 bases between. The CDR3 length is 17 residues. The V gene's germline CDR1 is GEAIGNYY and CDR2 EKD. The CDR3: CACDPVSDGPPADKLIF. CDR3 in DNA: TGTGCCTGTGACCCAGTATCGGATGGGCCCCCGGCCGATAAACTCATCTTT.

With regard to this clone: The mismatch at residue 12 between this DNA's translation and the TCRdb protein of a much larger clone likely reflects a read error; the protein shown is translated from the DNA. The gene calls are TRDV2 and TRDJ1; D might be TRDD2 (6 bases). The germline V gene has CDR1 GEAIGNYY and CDR2 EKD. The germline V and J ends were trimmed by 0 bases and 1 base, with 26 bases remaining between them. The CDR3 loop spans 20 amino acids. CDR3 sequence (DNA): TGTGCCTGTGACACCGTTTCTTTCCTAAAGGCTGTGGGTATCACCGATAAACTCATCTTT. It codes for CACDTVSFLKAVGITDKLIF.

In this sample, this clone turned up a few times. TCRdb's entry gives the protein of a much larger clone, which mismatches this DNA's translation at residue 17, likely from a read error; the protein reported here is translated from the DNA. The chain employs TRDV2 and TRDJ1; 13 positions match TRDD3. This CDR3 has 19 amino acids. From germline, CDR1 is GEAIGNYY and CDR2 EKD. The CDR3 is CACDGILGDTRADTDKPIF. The CDR3 DNA reads as TGTGCCTGTGACGGGATACTGGGGGATACGCGGGCGGACACCGATAAACCCATCTTT.

As regards this clone: The protein given by TCRdb reflects a much larger clone and differs at residue 4 from this DNA's translation, likely from a read error; the protein shown is the DNA's translation. This rearrangement joins TRDV2 to TRDJ1; TRDD3 matches 7 bases. Germline V lookup: CDR1 GEAIGNYY, CDR2 EKD. V lost 5 bases to trimming and J lost 1 base; unmatched junction nucleotides: 15. CDR3 length: 17 residues. This CDR3 reads CACGTLGGGPSTDKLIF. Written as DNA, the CDR3 is TGTGCCTGTGGCACTCTTGGTGGGGGACCCTCCACCGATAAACTCATCTTT.

As concerns this clone: A read error may be the cause here, since a much bigger clone is one base away. The V call is TRDV2, the J call TRDJ1, with 12 positions matching TRDD3. The CDR3 is 17 residues long. The germline CDR1 and CDR2 sequences are GEAIGNYY and EKD. The junction had 12 bases not matched to a gene; V was cut back by 4 bases and J by 4 bases. The CDR3 DNA follows: TGTGCCTGTGAAACCGTGGCTGGGGGATACGCCGGCGATAAACTCATCTTT. Translating it yields CACETVAGGYAGDKLIF.